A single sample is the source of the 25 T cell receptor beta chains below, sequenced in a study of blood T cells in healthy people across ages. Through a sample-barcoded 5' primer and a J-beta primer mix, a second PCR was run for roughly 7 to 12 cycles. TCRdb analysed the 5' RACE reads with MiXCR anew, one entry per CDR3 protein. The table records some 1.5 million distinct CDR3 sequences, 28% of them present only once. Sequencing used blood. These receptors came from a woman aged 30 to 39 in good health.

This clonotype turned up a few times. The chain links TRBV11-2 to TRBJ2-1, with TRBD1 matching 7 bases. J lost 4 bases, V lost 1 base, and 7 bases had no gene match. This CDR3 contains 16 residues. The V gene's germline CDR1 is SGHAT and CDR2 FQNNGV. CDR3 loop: CASSLVIRGLYNEQFF. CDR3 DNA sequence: TGTGCCAGCAGCTTAGTTATAAGGGGGCTTTACAATGAGCAGTTCTTC.

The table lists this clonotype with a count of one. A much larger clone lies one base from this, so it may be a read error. Here the CDR3 reads CAAGPGHFNQPRHF. In DNA form, the CDR3 reads TGTGCCGCTGGACCCGGACACTTCAATCAGCCCCGGCATTTT. The V gene is TRBV15, the J gene TRBJ1-5; D might be TRBD1 (5 bases). CDR1 is LNHNV, CDR2 YYDKDF, per germline (reference sequence). The CDR3 covers 14 residues.

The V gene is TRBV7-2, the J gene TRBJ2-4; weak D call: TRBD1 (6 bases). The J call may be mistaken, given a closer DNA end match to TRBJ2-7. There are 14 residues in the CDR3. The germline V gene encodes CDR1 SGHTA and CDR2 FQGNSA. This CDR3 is CASSRERTVNEQYF. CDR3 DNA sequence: TGTGCCAGCAGTCGCGAAAGGACAGTGAACGAGCAGTACTTC.

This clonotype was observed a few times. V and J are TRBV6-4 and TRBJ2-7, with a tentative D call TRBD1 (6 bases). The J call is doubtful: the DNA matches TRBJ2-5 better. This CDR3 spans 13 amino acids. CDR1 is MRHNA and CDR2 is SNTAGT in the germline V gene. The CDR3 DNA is TGTGCCAGCAGTTTGGACGAAGGGGGGACCCAGTACTTC. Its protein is CASSLDEGGTQYF.

This chain's CDR3 is CASRASGSPNEQFF. CDR3 coding DNA: TGTGCCAGCAGGGCCAGCGGGAGTCCAAATGAGCAGTTCTTC. V gene TRBV6-5 combines with J gene TRBJ2-1; TRBD2 matches at 8 bases. Germline CDR1 is MNHEY and CDR2 is SVGAGI. With 6 bases clipped from V and 7 bases from J, the junction kept 8 bases outside the gene matches. The CDR3 loop spans 14 amino acids.

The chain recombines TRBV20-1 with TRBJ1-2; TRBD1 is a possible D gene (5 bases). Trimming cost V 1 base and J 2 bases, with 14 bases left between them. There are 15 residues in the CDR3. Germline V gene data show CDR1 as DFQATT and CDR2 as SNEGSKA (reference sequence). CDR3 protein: CSARGRRGGNYGYTF. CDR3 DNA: TGCAGTGCTAGAGGTCGAAGGGGAGGAAACTATGGCTACACCTTC.

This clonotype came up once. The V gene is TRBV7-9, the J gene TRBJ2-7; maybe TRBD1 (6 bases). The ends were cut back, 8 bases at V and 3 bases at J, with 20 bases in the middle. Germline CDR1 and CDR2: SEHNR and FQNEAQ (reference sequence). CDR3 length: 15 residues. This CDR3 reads CASLTPRDTYYEQYF. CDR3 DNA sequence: TGTGCCAGCCTTACACCTCGGGACACCTACTACGAGCAGTACTTC. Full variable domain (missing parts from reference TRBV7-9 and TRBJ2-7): DTGVSQNPRHKITKRGQNVTFRCDPISEHNRLYWYRQTLGQGPEFLTYFQNEAQLEKSRLLSDRFSAERPKGSFSTLEIQRTEQGDSAMYLCASLTPRDTYYEQYFGPGTRLTVT.

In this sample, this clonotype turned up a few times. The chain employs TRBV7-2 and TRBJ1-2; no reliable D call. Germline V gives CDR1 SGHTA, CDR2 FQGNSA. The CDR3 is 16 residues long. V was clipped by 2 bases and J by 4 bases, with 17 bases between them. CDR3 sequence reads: CASSLNSPWQPYGYTF. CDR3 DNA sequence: TGTGCCAGCAGCTTAAACTCCCCGTGGCAGCCCTATGGCTACACCTTC.

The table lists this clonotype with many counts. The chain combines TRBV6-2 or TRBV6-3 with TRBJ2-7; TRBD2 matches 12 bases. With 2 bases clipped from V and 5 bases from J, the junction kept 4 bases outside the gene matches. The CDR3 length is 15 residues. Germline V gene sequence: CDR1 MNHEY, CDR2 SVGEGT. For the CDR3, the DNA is TGTGCCAGCAGTTACCTAGCGGGGGGGCGTGACGAGCAGTACTTC. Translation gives CASSYLAGGRDEQYF.

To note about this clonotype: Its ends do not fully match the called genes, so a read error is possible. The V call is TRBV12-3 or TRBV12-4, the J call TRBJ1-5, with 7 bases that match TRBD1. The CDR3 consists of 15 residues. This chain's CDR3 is CAGSLGDSPNQPQHF. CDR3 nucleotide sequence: TGTGCCGGCAGTTTAGGGGACAGCCCAAATCAGCCCCAGCATTTT.

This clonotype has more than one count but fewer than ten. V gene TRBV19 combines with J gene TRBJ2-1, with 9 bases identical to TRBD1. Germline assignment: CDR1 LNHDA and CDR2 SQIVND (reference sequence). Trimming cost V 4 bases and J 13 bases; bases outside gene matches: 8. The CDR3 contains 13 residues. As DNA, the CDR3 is TGTGCCAGTAGTACAAACCGGGACAGGGACCAGTTCTTC. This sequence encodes CASSTNRDRDQFF. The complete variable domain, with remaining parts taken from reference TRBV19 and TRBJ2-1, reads DGGITQSPKYLFRKEGQNVTLSCEQNLNHDAMYWYRQDPGQGLRLIYYSQIVNDFQKGDIAEGYSVSREKKESFPLTVTSAQKNPTAFYLCASSTNRDRDQFFGPGTRLTVL.

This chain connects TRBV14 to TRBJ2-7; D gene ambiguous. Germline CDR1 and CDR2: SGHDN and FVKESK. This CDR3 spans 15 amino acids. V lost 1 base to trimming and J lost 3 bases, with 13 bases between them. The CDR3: CASSQVGRADYEQYF. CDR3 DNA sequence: TGTGCCAGCAGCCAAGTAGGCCGCGCCGACTACGAGCAGTACTTC.

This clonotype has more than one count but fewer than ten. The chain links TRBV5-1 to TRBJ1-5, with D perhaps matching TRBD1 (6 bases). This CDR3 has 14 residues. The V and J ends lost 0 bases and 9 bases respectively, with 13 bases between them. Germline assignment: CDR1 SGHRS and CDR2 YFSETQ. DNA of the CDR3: TGCGCCAGCAGCTTGGTAGGGGGGGATCGGCCCCAGCATTTT. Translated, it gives CASSLVGGDRPQHF. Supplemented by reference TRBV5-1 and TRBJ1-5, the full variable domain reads KAGVTQTPRYLIKTRGQQVTLSCSPISGHRSVSWYQQTPGQGLQFLFEYFSETQRNKGNFPGRFSGRQFSNSRSEMNVSTLELGDSALYLCASSLVGGDRPQHFGDGTRLSIL.

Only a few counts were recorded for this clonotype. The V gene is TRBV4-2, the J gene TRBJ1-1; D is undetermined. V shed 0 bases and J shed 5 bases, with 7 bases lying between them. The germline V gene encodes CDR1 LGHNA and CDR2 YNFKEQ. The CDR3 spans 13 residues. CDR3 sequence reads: CASSQDKVTEAFF. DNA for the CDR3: TGTGCCAGCAGCCAAGATAAGGTAACTGAAGCTTTCTTT.

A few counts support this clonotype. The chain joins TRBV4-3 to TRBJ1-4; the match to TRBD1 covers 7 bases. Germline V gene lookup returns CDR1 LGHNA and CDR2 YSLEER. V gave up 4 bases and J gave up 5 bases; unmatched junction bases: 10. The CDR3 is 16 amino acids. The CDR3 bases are TGCGCCAGCAGCCCCAGGGGGGACAGTGGGAATGAAAAACTGTTTTTT. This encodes CASSPRGDSGNEKLFF.

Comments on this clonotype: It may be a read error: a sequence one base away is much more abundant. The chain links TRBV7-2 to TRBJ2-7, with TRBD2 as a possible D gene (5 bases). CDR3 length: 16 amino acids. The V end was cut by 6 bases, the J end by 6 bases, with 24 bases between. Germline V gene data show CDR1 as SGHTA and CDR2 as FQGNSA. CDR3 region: CASSRHGGLGLGEQYF. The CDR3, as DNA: TGTGCCAGCAGTCGTCACGGAGGATTGGGATTAGGCGAGCAGTACTTC.

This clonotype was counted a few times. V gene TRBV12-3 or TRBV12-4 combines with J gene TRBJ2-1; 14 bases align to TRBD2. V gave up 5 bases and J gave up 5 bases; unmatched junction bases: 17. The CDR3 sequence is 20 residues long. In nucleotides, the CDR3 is TGTGCCAGCAGTCTCGACAGGGGGCTGAAGGGACTAGCGGGGGACAATGAGCAGTTCTTC. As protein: CASSLDRGLKGLAGDNEQFF.

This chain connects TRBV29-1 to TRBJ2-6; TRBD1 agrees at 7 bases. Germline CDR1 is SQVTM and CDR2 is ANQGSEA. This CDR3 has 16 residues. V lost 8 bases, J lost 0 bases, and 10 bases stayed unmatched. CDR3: CSCSTGLSSGANVLTF. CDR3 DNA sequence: TGCAGCTGCTCGACAGGGCTGAGCTCTGGGGCCAACGTCCTGACTTTC.

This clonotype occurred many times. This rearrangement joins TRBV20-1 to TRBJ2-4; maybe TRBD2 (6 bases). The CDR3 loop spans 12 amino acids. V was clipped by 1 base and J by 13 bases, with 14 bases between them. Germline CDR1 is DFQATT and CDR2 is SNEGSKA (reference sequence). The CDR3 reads CSARAGEVEQYF. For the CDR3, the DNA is TGCAGTGCTAGAGCGGGAGAGGTAGAGCAGTACTTC.

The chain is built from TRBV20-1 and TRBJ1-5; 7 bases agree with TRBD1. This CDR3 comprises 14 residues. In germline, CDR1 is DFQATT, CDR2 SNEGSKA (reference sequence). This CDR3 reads CSRVDRVINQPQHF. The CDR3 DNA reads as TGCAGCCGTGTAGACAGGGTTATCAATCAGCCCCAGCATTTT.

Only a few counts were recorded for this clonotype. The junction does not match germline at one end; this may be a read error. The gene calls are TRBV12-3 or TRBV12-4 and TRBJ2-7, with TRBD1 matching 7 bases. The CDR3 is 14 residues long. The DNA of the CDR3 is TGTGCCAGCACTTTACAGGGGCCTACCTACGAGCAGTACTTC. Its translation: CASTLQGPTYEQYF.

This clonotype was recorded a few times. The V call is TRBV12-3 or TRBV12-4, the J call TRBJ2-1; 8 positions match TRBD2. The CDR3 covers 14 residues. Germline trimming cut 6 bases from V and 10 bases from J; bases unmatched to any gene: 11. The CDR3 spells CASRDPRAGVEQFF. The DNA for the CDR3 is TGTGCCAGCAGGGACCCGCGAGCGGGAGTCGAGCAGTTCTTC.

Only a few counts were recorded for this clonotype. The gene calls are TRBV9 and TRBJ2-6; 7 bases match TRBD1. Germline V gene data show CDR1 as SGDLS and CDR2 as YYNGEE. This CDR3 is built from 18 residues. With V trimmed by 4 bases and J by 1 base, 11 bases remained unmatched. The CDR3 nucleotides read TGTGCCAGCAGCCTCGCGAGGGGGCTTTCTTCTGGGGCCAACGTCCTGACTTTC. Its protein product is CASSLARGLSSGANVLTF.

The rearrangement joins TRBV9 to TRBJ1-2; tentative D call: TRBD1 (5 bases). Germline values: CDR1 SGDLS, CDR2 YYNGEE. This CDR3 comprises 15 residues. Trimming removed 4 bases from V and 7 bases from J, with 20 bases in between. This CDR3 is CASSTHGRDGFGYTF. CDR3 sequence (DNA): TGTGCCAGCAGCACCCATGGGAGGGACGGTTTTGGCTACACCTTC.

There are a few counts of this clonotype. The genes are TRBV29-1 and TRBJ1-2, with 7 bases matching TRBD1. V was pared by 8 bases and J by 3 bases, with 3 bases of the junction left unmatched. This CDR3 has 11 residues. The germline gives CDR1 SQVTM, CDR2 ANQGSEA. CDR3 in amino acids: CSTGQDYGYTF. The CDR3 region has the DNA TGCAGCACAGGACAGGACTATGGCTACACCTTC.